This record covers a single TCR beta chain. This specimen comes from a study of T cells in localized non-small cell lung cancer. Clones were sequenced by immunoSEQ multiplex PCR, and TCRdb holds only the in-frame ones, with some missing. In the table there are around 1,600 clones, roughly 27% of which are singletons. This CDR3 comprises 15 residues. V was cut by 6 bases and J by 4 bases, with 17 bases left in between. Germline V CDR1 and CDR2: WSHSY, SAAADI. The chain carries TRBV10-2 and TRBJ2-3; unclear D gene. Sequenced material: normal lung tissue next to the tumor, taken before any cancer treatment. This clonotype was obtained from a male donor older than 55 with stage II lung adenocarcinoma. The CDR3 DNA is TGCGCCAGCAGGTTGACGGAACCTAATGCAGATACGCAGTATTTT. Translation gives CASRLTEPNADTQYF.